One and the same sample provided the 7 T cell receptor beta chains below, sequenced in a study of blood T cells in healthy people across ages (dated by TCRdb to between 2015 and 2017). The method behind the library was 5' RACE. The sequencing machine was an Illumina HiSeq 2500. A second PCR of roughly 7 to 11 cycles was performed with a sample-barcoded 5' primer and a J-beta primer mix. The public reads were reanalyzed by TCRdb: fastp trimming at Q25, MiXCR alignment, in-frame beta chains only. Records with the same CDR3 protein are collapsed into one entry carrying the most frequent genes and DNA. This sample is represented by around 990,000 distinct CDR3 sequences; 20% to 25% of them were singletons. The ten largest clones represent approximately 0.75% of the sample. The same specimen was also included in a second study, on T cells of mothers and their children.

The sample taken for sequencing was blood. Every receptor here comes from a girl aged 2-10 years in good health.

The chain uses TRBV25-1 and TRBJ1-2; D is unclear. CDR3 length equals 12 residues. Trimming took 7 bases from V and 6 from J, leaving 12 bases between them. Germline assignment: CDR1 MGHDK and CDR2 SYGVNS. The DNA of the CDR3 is TGTGCCAGCAAGGGTGGATCGGATGGCTACACCTTC. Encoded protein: CASKGGSDGYTF.

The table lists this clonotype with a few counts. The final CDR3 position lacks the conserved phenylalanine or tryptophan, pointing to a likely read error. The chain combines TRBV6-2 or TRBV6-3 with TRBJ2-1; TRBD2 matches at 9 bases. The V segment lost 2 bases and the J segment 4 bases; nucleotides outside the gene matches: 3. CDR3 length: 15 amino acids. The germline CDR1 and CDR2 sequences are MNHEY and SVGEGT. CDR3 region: CASSYQLAGYNEQFL. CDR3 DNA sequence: TGTGCCAGCAGTTACCAGCTAGCGGGATACAATGAGCAGTTCCTC.

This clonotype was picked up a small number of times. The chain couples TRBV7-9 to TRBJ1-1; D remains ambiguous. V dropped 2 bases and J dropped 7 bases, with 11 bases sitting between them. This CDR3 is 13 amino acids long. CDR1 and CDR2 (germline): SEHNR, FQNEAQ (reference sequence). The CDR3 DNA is TGTGCCAGCAGCTTACAGTCAGAGAATGAAGCTTTCTTT. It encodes CASSLQSENEAFF.

The CDR3 sequence: CASSLSRRQGYTF. CDR3 bases: TGTGCCAGCAGTTTATCTCGGAGGCAAGGCTACACCTTC. V gene TRBV27 combines with J gene TRBJ1-2; D is unresolved. Trimming took off 0 bases at V and 8 bases at J, with 10 bases between the two ends. The CDR3 contains 13 residues. CDR1 is MNHEY, CDR2 SMNVEV, per germline (reference sequence).

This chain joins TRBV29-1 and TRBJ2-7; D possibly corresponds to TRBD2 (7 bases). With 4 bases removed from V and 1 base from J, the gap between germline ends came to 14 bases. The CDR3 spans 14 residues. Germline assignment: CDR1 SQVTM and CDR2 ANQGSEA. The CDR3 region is CSVGGGSGSYEQYF. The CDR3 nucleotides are TGCAGCGTTGGGGGGGGCTCCGGGTCCTACGAGCAGTACTTC.

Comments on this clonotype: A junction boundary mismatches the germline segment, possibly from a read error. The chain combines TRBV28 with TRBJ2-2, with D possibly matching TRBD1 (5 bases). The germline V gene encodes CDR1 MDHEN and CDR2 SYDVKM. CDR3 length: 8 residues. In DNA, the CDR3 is TGTGCCAGCACCCCAGGGCTTTTT. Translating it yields CASTPGLF. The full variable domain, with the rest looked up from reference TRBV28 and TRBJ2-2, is DVKVTQSSRYLVKRTGEKVFLECVQDMDHENMFWYRQDPGLGLRLIYFSYDVKMKEKGDIPEGYSVSREKKERFSLILESASTNQTSMYLCASTPGLFGEGSRLTVL.

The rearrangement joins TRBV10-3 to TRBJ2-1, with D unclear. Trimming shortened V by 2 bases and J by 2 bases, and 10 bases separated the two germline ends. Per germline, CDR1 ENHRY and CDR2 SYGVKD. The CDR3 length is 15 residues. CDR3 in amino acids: CAISENGFTYNEQFF. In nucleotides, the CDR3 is TGTGCCATCAGTGAGAACGGATTTACCTACAATGAGCAGTTCTTC.